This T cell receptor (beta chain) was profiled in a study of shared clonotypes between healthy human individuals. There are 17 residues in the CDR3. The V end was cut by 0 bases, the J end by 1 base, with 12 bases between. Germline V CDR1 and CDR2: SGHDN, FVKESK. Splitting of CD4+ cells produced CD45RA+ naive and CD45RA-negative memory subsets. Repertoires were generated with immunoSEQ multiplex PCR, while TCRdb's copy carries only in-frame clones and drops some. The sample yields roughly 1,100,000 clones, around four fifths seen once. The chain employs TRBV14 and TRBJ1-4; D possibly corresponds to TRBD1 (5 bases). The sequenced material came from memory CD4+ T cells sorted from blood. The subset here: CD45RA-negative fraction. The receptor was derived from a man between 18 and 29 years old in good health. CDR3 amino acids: CASSQDAPGGTNEKLFF. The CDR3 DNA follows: TGTGCCAGCAGCCAAGACGCCCCGGGGGGAACTAATGAAAAACTGTTTTTT.